Reported below is one T cell receptor (beta chain). It lacks a known antigen. Base qualities are missing; no much larger clone stands one base away. Looking up the germline V gene yields CDR1 MDHEN and CDR2 SYDVKM. Spanning cysteine to phenylalanine, the CDR3 consists of 18 amino acids. The read is trimmed to its CDR3 DNA, 54 bases read in frame from base 1. A distance of 25 bases separates the germline ends of V and J, which lose 5 bases and 5 bases respectively. The data are from a study of shared T cell receptors in the human thymus listed by TCRdb under 2021. Some background on the complete study: The study examined how self-reactive, shared T-cell receptor alpha chains are generated in the human thymus.

Library construction relied on the immunoSEQ multiplex PCR assay. TCRdb took this table from immuneACCESS and kept in-frame rearrangements with V and J called. Such tables lack part of the clones; where checked against another copy, unresolved V genes explain under half of the gap, and the rest is unexplained. For this sample the table gives about 710,000 clones, of which roughly 86% were detected only once. The ten largest clones capture over 0.008% of the sample. The same sample was also used in a study of human thymus T cells. The second study's authors report: The donors were immunologically healthy infants in Finland who had open corrective cardiac surgery for congenital heart defects. Thymus tissue was obtained as surgical resects removed during corrective cardiac surgery. Usage of V and J gene segments appeared to be biased in both the thymic and the peripheral blood repertoires. According to the related research, thymic TCR repertoires were highly overlapping among unrelated individuals. The study used under 10 infant thymus samples plus four related peripheral blood samples to characterize TCR alpha and beta repertoires. Donor ages ranging from about 6 to 244 days were recorded, and 5 or 6 male and two female infants were included in the cohort. Thymocytes were released mechanically from tissue and stored at -70 °C as pellets of 10-30 million cells. A QIAsymphony instrument was used to extract genomic DNA from frozen cell pellets. The immunoSEQ multiplex PCR assay was used to amplify the TCRB and TCRAD loci from a standardized quantity of quality-controlled genomic DNA. The amplicons spanned the V(D)J region and were long enough to cover the CDR3 and allow V and J genes to be identified. Through the commercial immunoSEQ service, the amplicons were sequenced on an Illumina platform. Primer bias and sequencing errors were corrected using previously described methods, and TCRAD and TCRB definitions followed the IMGT database. Repertoires were analysed with immunoSEQ Analyzer 3.0 and VDJTools, covering basic statistics, V/J segment usage, diversity estimates, rarefaction and pairwise overlap. To estimate diversity, the Chao1, ChaoE, Efron-Thisted, Shannon and inverse Simpson indices were applied, and diversity was also estimated on datasets down-sampled to the smallest sample. For repertoire overlap, CDR3 nucleotide sequence, V gene and J gene had to match strictly, and clustering was done by Jaccard-based multidimensional scaling. On average, about 800,000 unique TCRB clonotypes were obtained from thymus samples, compared with about 84,000 from blood samples.

The V and J genes are TRBV28 and TRBJ1-3; perhaps TRBD1 is the D gene, with 5 bases matching. Sequenced input: thymocytes. The sequence derives from a boy under two years old with a congenital heart defect. Donor details come from another sample of the same person, matched by shared clones. At the DNA level, the sequence is TGTGCCAGCAGTCCTAACCCCCCCTGGGTGGCAGGGCGAAACACCATATATTTT. The encoded protein is CASSPNPPWVAGRNTIYF.